This T cell receptor (beta chain) emerged from a study of cytomegalovirus exposure and HLA in healthy donors. A word on this clone: Its antigen remains unidentified.

Findings and caveats of the study: Approximately 160 TCR beta chains were listed as cytomegalovirus-associated. In the 95 to 150 validation repertoires, under 95% of cluster scores exceeded 0, per a later analysis. Confirmation was obtained in vitro that a few CMV-associated chains are specific for CMV antigens.

The repertoire was sequenced with immunoSEQ multiplex PCR; TCRdb's copy has only in-frame clones and lacks some. The table shows 150,000 or so clones, with around nine tenths occurring only once. The specimen sequenced was PBMCs. The receptor comes from a young man in good health and CMV-seropositive.

CDR3 protein: CASSGRGRRNEQFF. CDR3 DNA: TGTGCCAGCAGCGGGCGGGGGCGGCGCAATGAGCAGTTCTTC. This sequence joins TRBV7-6 and TRBJ2-1, with D possibly matching TRBD2 (7 bases). The CDR3 consists of 14 residues. Trimming removed 5 bases at V and 6 bases at J, with 14 bases between. From germline, CDR1 is SGHVS and CDR2 FNYEAQ.